Below are 14 T cell receptor beta chains sequenced from a single sample in a study of cytomegalovirus exposure and HLA in healthy donors. PCR used 60 Vbeta primers and 13 Jbeta primers. Here immunoSEQ multiplex PCR was the method, and the copy in TCRdb shows in-frame clones only, minus some. The sample includes 90,000 to 120,000 clones, less than 75% seen only once; the top ten take approximately 11%. Material: PBMCs. The source of these receptors is a man aged 35-49 years in good health and CMV-seropositive.

CDR3 region: CASSLTASGAQETQYF. As DNA, the CDR3 is TGTGCCAGCAGCTTAACAGCTAGCGGGGCCCAAGAGACCCAGTACTTC. V gene TRBV7-3 combines with J gene TRBJ2-5; 9 bases are a match to TRBD2. CDR1 is SGHTA and CDR2 is FQGTGA in the germline V gene. The CDR3 has 16 residues. V dropped 0 bases and J dropped 1; count of bases not matched to a gene: 3.

This rearrangement joins TRBV7-9 to TRBJ1-2; D not resolved. From germline, CDR1 is SEHNR and CDR2 FQNEAQ (reference sequence). The CDR3 contains 12 residues. Trimming cost V 3 bases and J 7 bases, with 9 bases left between them. The CDR3 DNA reads TGTGCCAGCAGCTTGTTAACACCTGGCTACACCTTC. Its protein product is CASSLLTPGYTF.

The chain has TRBV10-2 and TRBJ2-3; 7 nucleotides line up with TRBD1. The CDR3 loop spans 14 amino acids. After removal of 7 bases from V and 2 bases from J, the junction contained 6 bases not matched to a gene. Germline V gene lookup returns CDR1 WSHSY and CDR2 SAAADI. CDR3 sequence: CASIDRDPTDTQYF. CDR3 coding DNA: TGCGCCAGCATCGACAGGGATCCCACAGATACGCAGTATTTT.

This clone occurred a few times. The chain joins TRBV5-8 to TRBJ2-3; the match to TRBD1 covers 7 bases. V lost 3 bases and J lost 6; bases outside the gene matches: 7. CDR1 is SGHTS and CDR2 is YDEGEE in the germline V gene. This CDR3 has 14 residues. CDR3 in amino acids: CASSSQTGTDTQYF. Written as DNA, the CDR3 is TGTGCCAGCAGCTCCCAGACAGGGACCGATACGCAGTATTTT.

CDR3: CASSQLSQETQYF. The CDR3 nucleotides read TGTGCCAGCAGCCAACTCAGCCAAGAGACCCAGTACTTC. The V call is TRBV4-2, the J call TRBJ2-5; D is uncertain. The CDR3 consists of 13 residues. Germline V gene lookup returns CDR1 LGHNA and CDR2 YNFKEQ. The V and J ends lost 2 bases and 1 base respectively, with 5 bases between them.

This sequence joins TRBV6-4 and TRBJ2-2; D unresolved. Trimming cost V 4 bases and J 5 bases, with 11 bases left between them. The CDR3 is 14 residues long. Germline CDR1 MRHNA, CDR2 SNTAGT. CDR3 protein: CASSVSGATGELFF. CDR3 DNA sequence: TGTGCCAGCAGTGTGTCAGGTGCTACCGGGGAGCTGTTTTTT.

The CDR3 loop reads CASSHRQGANQPYEQYF. The CDR3 DNA follows: TGCGCCAGCAGCCATCGACAGGGGGCTAACCAACCCTACGAGCAGTACTTC. J is TRBJ2-7 and V is TRBV4-1, with 10 bases matching TRBD1. V was pared by 3 bases and J by 2 bases, with 10 bases of the junction left unmatched. The germline V gene has CDR1 MGHRA and CDR2 YSYEKL. The CDR3 sequence is 17 residues long.

The genes are TRBV27 and TRBJ1-1, with D tentatively TRBD1 (5 bases). This CDR3 is built from 14 residues. Germline CDR1 reads MNHEY; CDR2 reads SMNVEV (reference sequence). The V end lost 6 bases, the J end lost 1 base, and 12 bases lay between the germline ends. The CDR3 region has the DNA TGTGCCAGCAGCATGAACGGACAGAACACTGAAGCTTTCTTT. Its translation is CASSMNGQNTEAFF.

This clone was seen a few times. The chain couples TRBV28 to TRBJ2-7; perhaps TRBD2 as D (6 bases). With 5 bases removed from V and 2 bases from J, the gap between germline ends came to 13 bases. Germline V gene lookup returns CDR1 MDHEN and CDR2 SYDVKM. The CDR3 runs 14 residues. CDR3 amino acids: CASSEEGSTYEQYF. CDR3 nucleotides: TGTGCCAGCAGTGAGGAGGGGTCAACCTACGAGCAGTACTTC.

The CDR3 here is CASSQDLMQGAFEQYV. As DNA, the CDR3 is TGCGCCAGCAGCCAGGACTTGATGCAGGGGGCATTCGAGCAGTACGTC. The rearrangement uses TRBV4-1 and TRBJ2-7; 8 positions agree with TRBD1. After removal of 3 bases from V and 6 bases from J, the junction contained 13 bases not matched to a gene. CDR3 size: 16 residues. The germline CDR1 and CDR2 sequences are MGHRA and YSYEKL.

The gene calls are TRBV5-3 and TRBJ2-7; TRBD2 matches at 7 bases. TRBV5-3 is filed as an ORF, its function uncertain. This CDR3 is built from 15 residues. Germline trimming cut 0 bases from V and 2 bases from J; bases unmatched to any gene: 5. The CDR3 loop reads CARSLESGGPYEQYV. CDR3 coding DNA: TGTGCCAGAAGCTTGGAGTCGGGAGGCCCCTACGAGCAGTACGTC.

The V gene is TRBV4-2, the J gene TRBJ2-7; D perhaps matches TRBD2 (6 bases). This CDR3 comprises 14 residues. V lost 0 bases and J lost 12, with 18 bases in between. Per the germline V gene, CDR1 is LGHNA and CDR2 is YNFKEQ. The CDR3: CASSQEEGTGERYF. The CDR3 DNA is TGTGCCAGCAGCCAAGAGGAAGGGACGGGAGAACGGTACTTC.

This chain connects TRBV9 to TRBJ1-4; D may be TRBD1 (6 bases). CDR1 is SGDLS, CDR2 YYNGEE, per germline. The ends were cut back, 3 bases at V and 2 bases at J, with 14 bases in the middle. The CDR3 contains 16 residues. CDR3 nucleotides: TGTGCCAGCAGCGCCCAAGGGCAGGGGACTAATGAAAAACTGTTTTTT. Amino acids: CASSAQGQGTNEKLFF.

The V call is TRBV6-5, the J call TRBJ2-7, with 8 bases that match TRBD2. CDR3 length: 12 residues. In germline, CDR1 is MNHEY, CDR2 SVGAGI. Germline trimming cut 10 bases from V and 7 bases from J; bases unmatched to any gene: 9. The CDR3 loop is CATWTGGLEQYF. DNA for the CDR3: TGTGCCACCTGGACGGGAGGGCTTGAGCAGTACTTC.